This T cell receptor (beta chain) derives from a study of T cells after yellow fever vaccination. J gave up 6 bases and V 2 bases, and 3 bases lay outside the gene matches. This CDR3 region has 15 residues. Germline loops: CDR1 LNHNV, CDR2 YYDKDF (reference sequence). TCRdb reprocessed the 5' RACE reads via MiXCR and lists one record per CDR3 protein. This sample carries 550,000 to 750,000 distinct CDR3 sequences, about 14% of them seen once, and the ten largest clones take 11% to 15%. The chain combines TRBV15 with TRBJ2-1, with 11 nucleotides matching TRBD2. The starting material was PBMCs, obtained on the day of the yellow fever booster vaccination. The sequence was collected from a man aged 25-40 years who received the YFV17D yellow fever vaccine. DNA for the CDR3: TGTGCCACCAGCAGAATAGCGGGAGGGCCCAATGAGCAGTTCTTC. Protein: CATSRIAGGPNEQFF.